This TCR beta chain was recorded in a study of Graves' ophthalmopathy and Graves' hyperthyroidism. The overall study: Pretreatment peripheral blood was obtained at initial diagnosis.

Patients were left out if they had other autoimmune diseases, uncontrolled infections, pregnancy or lactation. RNA transcripts provided the template for amplifying TCR beta CDR3 regions. In the first round, RT-PCR was carried out with HTBI primers, and a multiplex PCR formed the second round. MiXCR was run by TCRdb on the multiplex PCR reads, yielding one entry per CDR3 protein. This table has 230,000 or so distinct CDR3 sequences, around 42% appearing once. This CDR3 has 12 amino acids. V lost 6 bases to trimming and J lost 6 bases; unmatched junction nucleotides: 5. The germline CDR1 and CDR2 sequences are WSHSY and SAAADI. Study-level findings and limits: The blood repertoire also included most expanded thyroid clonotypes above 0.001 frequency.

A word on this clonotype: Its cognate antigen is unknown.

The sequenced material came from peripheral blood. The sequence was obtained from an adult man with Graves' ophthalmopathy. The V call is TRBV10-2, the J call TRBJ2-7; TRBD1 matches 7 bases. CDR3 nucleotide sequence: TGCGCCAGCAGATATGACAGGGCCGAGCAGTACTTC. Translation: CASRYDRAEQYF.